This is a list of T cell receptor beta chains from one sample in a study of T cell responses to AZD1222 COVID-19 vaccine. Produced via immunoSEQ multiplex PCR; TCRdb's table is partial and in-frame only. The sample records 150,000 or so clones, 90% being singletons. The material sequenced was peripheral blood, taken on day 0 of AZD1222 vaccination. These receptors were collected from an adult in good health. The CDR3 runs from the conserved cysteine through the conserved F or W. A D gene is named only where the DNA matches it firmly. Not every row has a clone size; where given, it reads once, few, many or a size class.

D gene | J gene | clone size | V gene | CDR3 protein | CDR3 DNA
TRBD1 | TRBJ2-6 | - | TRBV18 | CASSQIRQGFQSSGANVLTF | TGTGCCAGCTCACAAATTAGACAGGGGTTCCAGAGTTCTGGGGCCAACGTCCTGACTTTC
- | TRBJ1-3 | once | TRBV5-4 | CASSFDPGAGNTIYF | TGTGCCAGCAGCTTTGACCCTGGAGCCGGAAACACCATATATTTT
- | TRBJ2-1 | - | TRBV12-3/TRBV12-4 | CASGLNNEQFF | TGTGCCAGCGGGCTTAACAATGAGCAGTTCTTC
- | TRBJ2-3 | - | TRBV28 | CASSVSGPRMTDTQYF | TGTGCCAGCAGTGTGTCCGGCCCCAGGATGACAGATACGCAGTATTTT
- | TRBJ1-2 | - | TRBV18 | CASSPPSANYGYTF | TGTGCCAGCTCACCACCGTCAGCCAACTATGGCTACACCTTC
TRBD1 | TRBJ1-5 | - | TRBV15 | CATSRKGQGNQPQHF | TGTGCCACCAGCAGAAAGGGACAGGGAAATCAGCCCCAGCATTTT
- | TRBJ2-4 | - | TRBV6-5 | CASSNKNIQYF | TGTGCCTCCTCGAACAAAAACATTCAGTACTTC
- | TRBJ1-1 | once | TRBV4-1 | CASSSLLEGQRNTEAFF | TGCGCCAGCAGCTCACTCTTAGAGGGGCAGAGGAACACTGAAGCTTTCTTT
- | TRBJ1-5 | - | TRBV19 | CASSTPGEGRNQPQHF | TGTGCCAGTAGTACCCCGGGAGAGGGCAGAAATCAGCCCCAGCATTTT
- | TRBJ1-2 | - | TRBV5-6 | CASSTQGYQGYTF | TGTGCCAGCAGCACACAGGGCTATCAGGGCTACACCTTC